This T cell receptor beta chain was obtained from a study of identical twins. The study, taken as a whole, reports: Cord blood's abundant beta clonotypes had fewer insertions, unlike memory repertoires. For monozygotic twins, models underestimated out-of-frame TCR alpha sharing.

As regards this clonotype: Its antigen is as yet unknown.

Every donor was a healthy Caucasian. MiXCR, applied by TCRdb to the 5' RACE reads, yields one record per CDR3 protein. This sample has about 20,000 distinct CDR3 sequences; less than 70% occur once, and the top ten carry 5.5% to 7%. The CDR3 runs to 11 residues. Deletions cut 3 bases from V and 3 bases from J, with 5 bases between. CDR1 is SQVTM and CDR2 is ANQGSEA in the germline V gene. The sequenced material came from memory (CD45RO+) T cells sorted from blood. This TCR was sampled from a woman younger than 30 in good health. This table probably holds off-target reads from a library built for another chain. The chain employs TRBV29-1 and TRBJ2-5; D gene unclear. The CDR3 DNA is TGCAGCGTTGATTCGAAAGAGACCCAGTACTTC. Protein sequence: CSVDSKETQYF.